This T cell receptor beta chain was sequenced for a study of blood T cell repertoires in COVID-19. In the original analysis: It was from reference gene primer amplification that nucleated cell counts were estimated. TCRdb's table, derived via immunoSEQ multiplex PCR, lists solely in-frame clones and lacks some. V and J calls and clone size are given by that table; D and trimming were obtained from the DNA. The sample has some 220,000 clones, about 83% seen once. Followed over time, Seattle patients had been enrolled while infection was active. Germline V gene data show CDR1 as SGHRS and CDR2 as YFSETQ. The length of the CDR3 is 14 residues. V was shortened by 6 bases and J by 4 bases, with 16 bases between the two germline ends.

This receptor was taken from a woman aged 30 to 39 with COVID-19, enrolled during active disease. V and J are TRBV5-1 and TRBJ1-1; possibly TRBD1 for D (5 bases). Input material: peripheral blood. In DNA form, the CDR3 reads TGCGCCAGCACCTCCCGGACGGGGGGCACTGAAGCTTTCTTT. The encoded protein is CASTSRTGGTEAFF.